This T cell receptor beta chain was found in a study of spatial heterogeneity in lung cancer. Study-level information: Each time, sequencing found more beta-chain sequences than alpha-chain sequences.

MiXCR was run by TCRdb on the 5' RACE reads, yielding one entry per CDR3 protein. This sample carries more than 30,000 distinct CDR3 sequences, under 7% of them seen once, and the ten largest clones take around 10%. Germline V gene lookup returns CDR1 SGHTA and CDR2 FQGNSA. The CDR3 length is 13 residues. The V gene end was trimmed by 7 bases and the J gene end by 7 bases; junction bases not matched to a gene: 7. Time point meaning: sample taken at primary tumor resection. Material for sequencing was whole RNA from tumor, nontumor lung or frozen PBMC, left unsorted. The material was PBMCs, obtained at surgery. V is TRBV7-2 and J is TRBJ2-3; TRBD2 matches at 8 bases. This receptor was identified in a male donor with early-stage non-small cell lung cancer. CDR3 DNA: TGTGCCAGCAAACGGGGGGGCGGAAATACGCAGTATTTT. This sequence encodes CASKRGGGNTQYF.